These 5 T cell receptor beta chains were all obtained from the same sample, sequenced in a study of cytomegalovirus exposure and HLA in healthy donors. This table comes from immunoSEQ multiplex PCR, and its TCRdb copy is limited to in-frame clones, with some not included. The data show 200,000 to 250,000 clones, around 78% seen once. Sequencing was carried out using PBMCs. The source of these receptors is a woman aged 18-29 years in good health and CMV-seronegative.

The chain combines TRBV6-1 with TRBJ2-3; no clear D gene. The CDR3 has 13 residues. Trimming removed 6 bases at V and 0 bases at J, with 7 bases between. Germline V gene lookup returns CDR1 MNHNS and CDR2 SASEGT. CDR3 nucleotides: TGTGCCAGCAGAAACCCTAGCACAGATACGCAGTATTTT. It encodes CASRNPSTDTQYF.

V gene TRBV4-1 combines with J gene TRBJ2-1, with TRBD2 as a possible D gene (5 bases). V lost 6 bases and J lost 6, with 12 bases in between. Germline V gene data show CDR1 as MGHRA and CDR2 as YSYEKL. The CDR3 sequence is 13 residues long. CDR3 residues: CASRFGEGNEQFF. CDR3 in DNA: TGCGCCAGCAGGTTCGGGGAAGGCAATGAGCAGTTCTTC.

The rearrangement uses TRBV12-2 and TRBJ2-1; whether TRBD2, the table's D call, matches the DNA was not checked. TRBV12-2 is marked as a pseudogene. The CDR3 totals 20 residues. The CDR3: CASRLSDSPRGLAGNNEQFF. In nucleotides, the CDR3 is TGTGCAAGTCGCCTCTCGGACAGCCCAAGGGGACTAGCGGGAAACAATGAGCAGTTCTTC.

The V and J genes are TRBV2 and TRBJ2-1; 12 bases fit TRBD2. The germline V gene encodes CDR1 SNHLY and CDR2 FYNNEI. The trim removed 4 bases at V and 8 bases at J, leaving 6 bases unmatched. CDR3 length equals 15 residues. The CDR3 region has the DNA TGTGCCAGCAGTGGCCCTAGCGGGAGGGCCGATGAGCAGTTCTTC. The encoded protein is CASSGPSGRADEQFF. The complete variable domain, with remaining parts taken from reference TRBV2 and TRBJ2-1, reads EPEVTQTPSHQVTQMGQEVILRCVPISNHLYFYWYRQILGQKVEFLVSFYNNEISEKSEIFDDQFSVERPDGSNFTLKIRSTKLEDSAMYFCASSGPSGRADEQFFGPGTRLTVL.

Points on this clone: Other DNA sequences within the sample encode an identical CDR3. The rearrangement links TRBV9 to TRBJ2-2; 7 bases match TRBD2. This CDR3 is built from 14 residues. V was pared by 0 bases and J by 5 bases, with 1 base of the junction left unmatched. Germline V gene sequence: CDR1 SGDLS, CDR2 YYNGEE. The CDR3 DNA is TGTGCCAGCAGCGTAGGCGGGGGAACCGGGGAGCTGTTTTTT. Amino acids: CASSVGGGTGELFF.